This T cell receptor beta chain stems from a study of Tregs in tolerant kidney transplant recipients. Study-wide findings and caveats: Antigen-driven expansion was suggested because donor-specific Tregs expanded more than all Tregs in tolerant patients. Nucleotide sequences could not be compared across some patients' samples due to primer changes. Activated donor B cell expansion appeared to reveal the most relevant donor-specific TCRbeta repertoire.

The nonmyeloablative bone marrow transplants came from related graft donors, with transient mixed chimerism. Unstimulated Tregs (CD4+CD25+CD127-) and CD4+CD25- non-Tregs were sorted from PBMCs. As concerns this clone: As yet, its antigen is unknown.

The table came from immunoSEQ multiplex PCR; TCRdb's copy has only in-frame clones and leaves some out. The sample shows around 50,000 clones, 90% to 95% of them seen only once. V lost 0 bases and J 7 bases, leaving 14 bases between the germline ends. The germline V gene has CDR1 SGHDT and CDR2 YYEEEE. The CDR3 length is 15 residues. This material consisted of CD8+ T cells from blood (PBMCs), taken 24 months after the transplant. The clonotype originates from a human patient who received a combined kidney and bone marrow transplant. Some T cells may be supplied by the graft donor. The chain carries TRBV5-6 and TRBJ1-5; perhaps TRBD1 as D (6 bases). CDR3: CASSLGLGGGQPQHF. DNA for the CDR3: TGTGCCAGCAGCTTGGGACTGGGAGGGGGACAGCCCCAGCATTTT.